Described below is a single TCR beta chain sequence and its context. The record originates from a study of blood T cell repertoires in COVID-19. Background on the study: Donors in the United States, Italy and Spain gave samples during acute or convalescent COVID-19.

Recruitment covered 20 to 25 US areas and drew participants whose ages spanned roughly 18 to 89 years. The CDR3 extends over 13 amino acids. Trimming took 5 bases from V and 9 from J, leaving 19 bases between them. Germline CDR1 is GTSNPN and CDR2 is SVGIG (reference sequence). As originally analysed: The authors estimated nucleated cell counts from reference gene primer amplification. Data came from immunoSEQ multiplex PCR; TCRdb stores just in-frame clones and leaves some out. V, J and clone size were drawn from that table, and D and trimming were deduced from the DNA. The sample holds about 260,000 clones, about 90% seen once.

The sequenced material came from PBMCs or T cells enriched from blood (not recorded which). This clonotype was sampled from a man aged 45 to 65 who had been exposed to COVID-19. The chain combines TRBV30 with TRBJ1-2; D is unresolved. The CDR3 loop is CAWGIMEGGRYTF. The CDR3, as DNA: TGTGCCTGGGGGATAATGGAGGGAGGGCGCTACACCTTC.